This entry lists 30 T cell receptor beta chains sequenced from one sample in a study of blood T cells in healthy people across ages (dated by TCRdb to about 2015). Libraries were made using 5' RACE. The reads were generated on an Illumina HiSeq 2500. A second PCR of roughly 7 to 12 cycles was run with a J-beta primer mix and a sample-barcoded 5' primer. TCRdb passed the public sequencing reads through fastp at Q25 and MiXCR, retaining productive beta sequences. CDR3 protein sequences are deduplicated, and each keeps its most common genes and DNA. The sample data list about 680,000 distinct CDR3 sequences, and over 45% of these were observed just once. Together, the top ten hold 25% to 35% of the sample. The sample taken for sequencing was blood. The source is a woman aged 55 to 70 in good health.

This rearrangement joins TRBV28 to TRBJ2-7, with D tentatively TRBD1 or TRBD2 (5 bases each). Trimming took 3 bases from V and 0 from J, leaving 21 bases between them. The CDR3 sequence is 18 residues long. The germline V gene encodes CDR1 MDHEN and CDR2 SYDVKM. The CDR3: CASSFPSVPTGLSYEQYF. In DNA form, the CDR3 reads TGTGCCAGCAGTTTCCCCTCAGTACCTACGGGGCTCTCCTACGAGCAGTACTTC.

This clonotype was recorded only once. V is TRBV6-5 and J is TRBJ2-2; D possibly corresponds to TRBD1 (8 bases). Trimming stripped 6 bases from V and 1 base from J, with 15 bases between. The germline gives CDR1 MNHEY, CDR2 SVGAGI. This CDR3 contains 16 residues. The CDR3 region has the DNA TGTGCCAGCAGAACCTACAGGGGGGGGAACACCGGGGAGCTGTTTTTT. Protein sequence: CASRTYRGGNTGELFF.

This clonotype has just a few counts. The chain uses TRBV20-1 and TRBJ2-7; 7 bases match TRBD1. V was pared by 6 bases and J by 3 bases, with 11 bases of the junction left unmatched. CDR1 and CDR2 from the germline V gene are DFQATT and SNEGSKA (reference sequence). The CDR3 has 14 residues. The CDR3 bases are TGCAGTGCGCAAGGGGACAGCTTATTCTACGAGCAGTACTTC. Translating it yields CSAQGDSLFYEQYF.

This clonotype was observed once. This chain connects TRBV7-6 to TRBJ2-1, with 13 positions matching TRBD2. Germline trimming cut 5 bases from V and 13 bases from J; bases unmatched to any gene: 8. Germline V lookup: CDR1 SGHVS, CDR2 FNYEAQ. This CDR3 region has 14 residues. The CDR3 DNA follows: TGTGCCAGCAGCCTCAAGACTAGCGGGAGGATTCAGTTCTTC. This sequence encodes CASSLKTSGRIQFF.

CDR3 in DNA: TGCAGTGCTCGCCTCGGGGGGAGTACCTACAATGAGCAGTTCTTC. Its translation: CSARLGGSTYNEQFF. V and J are TRBV20-1 and TRBJ2-1, with TRBD2 identical over 7 bases. The V gene end was trimmed by 5 bases and the J gene end by 2 bases; junction bases not matched to a gene: 9. CDR3 length: 15 amino acids. CDR1 is DFQATT, CDR2 SNEGSKA, per germline (reference sequence).

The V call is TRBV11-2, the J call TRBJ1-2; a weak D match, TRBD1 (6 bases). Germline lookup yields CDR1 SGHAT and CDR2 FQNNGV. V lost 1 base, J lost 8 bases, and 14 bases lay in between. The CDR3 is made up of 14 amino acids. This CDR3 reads CASSLVQGTRGYTF. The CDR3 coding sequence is TGTGCCAGCAGCTTAGTTCAGGGGACGAGGGGCTACACCTTC.

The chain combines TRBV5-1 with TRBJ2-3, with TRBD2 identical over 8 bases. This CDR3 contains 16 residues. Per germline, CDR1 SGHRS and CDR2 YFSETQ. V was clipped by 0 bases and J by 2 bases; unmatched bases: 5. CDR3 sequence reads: CASSLEVAGHTDTQYF. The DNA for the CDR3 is TGCGCCAGCAGCTTGGAGGTAGCGGGACACACAGATACGCAGTATTTT.

In nucleotides, the CDR3 is TGTGCCAGTACAGGTTCCGGCCGCATCGGTGATGAGCAGTACTTC. Translating gives CASTGSGRIGDEQYF. This rearrangement joins TRBV7-2 to TRBJ2-5, with D possibly being TRBD1 (5 bases). The V and J ends lost 9 bases and 11 bases respectively, with 28 bases between them. Germline V gene lookup returns CDR1 SGHTA and CDR2 FQGNSA. The CDR3 runs 15 residues. The variable domain in full, completed from reference TRBV7-2 and TRBJ2-5, reads GAGVSQSPSNKVTEKGKDVELRCDPISGHTALYWYRQSLGQGLEFLIYFQGNSAPDKSGLPSDRFSAERTGGSVSTLTIQRTQQEDSAVYLCASTGSGRIGDEQYFGPGTRLLVL.

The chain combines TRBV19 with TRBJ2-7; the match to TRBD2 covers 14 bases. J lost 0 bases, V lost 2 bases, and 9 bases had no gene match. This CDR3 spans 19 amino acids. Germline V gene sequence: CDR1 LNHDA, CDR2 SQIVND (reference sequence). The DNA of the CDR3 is TGTGCCAGTAGTATAAGTTTCAGCGGGACTAGCGGGAGCTCCTACGAGCAGTACTTC. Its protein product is CASSISFSGTSGSSYEQYF.

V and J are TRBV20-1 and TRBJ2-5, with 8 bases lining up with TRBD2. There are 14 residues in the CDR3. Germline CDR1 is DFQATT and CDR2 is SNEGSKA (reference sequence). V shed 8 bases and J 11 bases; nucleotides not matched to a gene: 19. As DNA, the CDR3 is TGCAGTTTTCGAGCGGGAGTGATCCACAATGAGCAGTACTTC. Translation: CSFRAGVIHNEQYF.

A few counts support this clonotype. CDR3 loop: CASSSPGTVISGANVLTF. DNA of the CDR3: TGTGCCAGCAGCTCACCCGGGACAGTCATTTCTGGGGCCAACGTCCTGACTTTC. The rearrangement links TRBV7-9 to TRBJ2-6, with 7 bases identical to TRBD1. The CDR3 has 18 residues. V gave up 4 bases and J gave up 1 base; unmatched junction bases: 10. Germline assignment: CDR1 SEHNR and CDR2 FQNEAQ (reference sequence).

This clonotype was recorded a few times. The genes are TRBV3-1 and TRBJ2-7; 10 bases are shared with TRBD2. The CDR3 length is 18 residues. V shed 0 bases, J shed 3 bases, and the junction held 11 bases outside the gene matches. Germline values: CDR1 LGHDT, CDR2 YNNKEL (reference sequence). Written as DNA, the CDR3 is TGTGCCAGCAGCCAAGAAGTTACTAGCGGGATCATTCTCTACGAGCAGTACTTC. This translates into CASSQEVTSGIILYEQYF.

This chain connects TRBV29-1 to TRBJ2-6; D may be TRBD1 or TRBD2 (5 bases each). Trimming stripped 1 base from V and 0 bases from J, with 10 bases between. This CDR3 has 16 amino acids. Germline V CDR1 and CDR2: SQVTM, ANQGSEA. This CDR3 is CSVEAAGSSGANVLTF. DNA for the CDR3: TGCAGCGTTGAAGCCGCAGGGAGCTCTGGGGCCAACGTCCTGACTTTC.

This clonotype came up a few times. The CDR3 loop reads CASSQDPMRRELYEQYF. The CDR3, as DNA: TGCGCCAGCAGCCAAGATCCGATGCGGCGGGAGCTCTACGAGCAGTACTTC. V gene TRBV4-3 combines with J gene TRBJ2-7; 7 bases map to TRBD2. Germline V gene data show CDR1 as LGHNA and CDR2 as YSLEER. The V gene end was trimmed by 0 bases and the J gene end by 3 bases; junction bases not matched to a gene: 11. This CDR3 has 17 amino acids.

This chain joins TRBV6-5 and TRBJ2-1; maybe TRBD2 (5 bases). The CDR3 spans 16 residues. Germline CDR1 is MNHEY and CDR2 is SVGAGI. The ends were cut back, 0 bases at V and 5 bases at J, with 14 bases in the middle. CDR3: CASSYSPERTHNEQFF. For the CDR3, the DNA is TGTGCCAGCAGTTACTCACCTGAGCGGACCCACAATGAGCAGTTCTTC.

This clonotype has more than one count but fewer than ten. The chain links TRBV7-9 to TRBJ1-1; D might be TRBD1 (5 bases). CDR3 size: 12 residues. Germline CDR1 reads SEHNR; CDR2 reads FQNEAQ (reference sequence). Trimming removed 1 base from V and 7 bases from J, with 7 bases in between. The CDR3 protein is CASSLVGHEAFF. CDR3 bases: TGTGCCAGCAGCTTAGTTGGACATGAAGCTTTCTTT.

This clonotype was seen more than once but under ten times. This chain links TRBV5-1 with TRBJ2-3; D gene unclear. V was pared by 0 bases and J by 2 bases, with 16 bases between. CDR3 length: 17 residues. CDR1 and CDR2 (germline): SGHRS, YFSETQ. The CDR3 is CASSLGTRTGHTDTQYF. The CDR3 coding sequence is TGCGCCAGCAGCTTGGGGACCCGCACCGGCCACACAGATACGCAGTATTTT.

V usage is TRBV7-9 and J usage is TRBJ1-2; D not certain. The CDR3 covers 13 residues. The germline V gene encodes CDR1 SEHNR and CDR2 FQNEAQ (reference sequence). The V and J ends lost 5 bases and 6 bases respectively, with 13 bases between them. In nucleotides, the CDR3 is TGTGCCAGCAGCCTAAGGGAGGCCGATGGCTACACCTTC. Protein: CASSLREADGYTF.

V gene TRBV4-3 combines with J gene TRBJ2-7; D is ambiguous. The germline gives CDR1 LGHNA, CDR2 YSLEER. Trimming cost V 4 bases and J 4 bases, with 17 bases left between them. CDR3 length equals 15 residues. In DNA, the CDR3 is TGCGCCAGCAGCCGAGAGATGAACGGGCCTTACGAGCAGTACTTC. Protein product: CASSREMNGPYEQYF.

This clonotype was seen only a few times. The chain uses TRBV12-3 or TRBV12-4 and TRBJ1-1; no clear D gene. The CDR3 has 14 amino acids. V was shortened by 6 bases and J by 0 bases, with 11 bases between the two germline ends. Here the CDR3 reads CASSVSVMNTEAFF. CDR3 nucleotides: TGTGCCAGCAGCGTAAGCGTCATGAACACTGAAGCTTTCTTT.

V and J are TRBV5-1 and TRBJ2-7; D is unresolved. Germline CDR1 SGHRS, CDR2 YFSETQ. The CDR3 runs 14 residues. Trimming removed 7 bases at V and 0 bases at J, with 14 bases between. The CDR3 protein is CASSSTRSSYEQYF. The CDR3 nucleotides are TGCGCCAGCTCCTCTACCAGGAGCTCCTACGAGCAGTACTTC.

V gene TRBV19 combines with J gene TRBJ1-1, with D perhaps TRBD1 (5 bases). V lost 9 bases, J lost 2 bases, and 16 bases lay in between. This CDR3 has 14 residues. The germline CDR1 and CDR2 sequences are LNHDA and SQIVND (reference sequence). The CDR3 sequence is CASRSRQRNTEAFF. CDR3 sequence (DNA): TGTGCCAGCCGATCTAGACAGCGTAACACTGAAGCTTTCTTT.

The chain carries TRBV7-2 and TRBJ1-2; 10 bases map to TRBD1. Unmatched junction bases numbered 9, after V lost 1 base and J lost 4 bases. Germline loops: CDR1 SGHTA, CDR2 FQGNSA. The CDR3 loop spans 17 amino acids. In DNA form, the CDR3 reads TGTGCCAGCAGCTTAGGTCGACAGGGGGCGGGGAGCTATGGCTACACCTTC. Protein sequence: CASSLGRQGAGSYGYTF.

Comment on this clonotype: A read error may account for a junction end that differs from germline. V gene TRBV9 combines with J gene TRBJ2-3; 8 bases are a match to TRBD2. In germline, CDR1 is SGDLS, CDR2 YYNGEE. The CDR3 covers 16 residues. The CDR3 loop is CASSVGTSGLTDMQYF. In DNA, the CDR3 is TGTGCCAGCAGCGTAGGAACTAGCGGATTGACAGATATGCAGTATTTT.

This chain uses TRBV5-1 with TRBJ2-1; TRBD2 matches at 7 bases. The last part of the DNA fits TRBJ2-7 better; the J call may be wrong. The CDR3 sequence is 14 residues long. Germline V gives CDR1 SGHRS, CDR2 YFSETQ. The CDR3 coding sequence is TGCGCCAGCAGTCGAACGGGACTAAGGCGCGAGCAGTACTTC. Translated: CASSRTGLRREQYF.

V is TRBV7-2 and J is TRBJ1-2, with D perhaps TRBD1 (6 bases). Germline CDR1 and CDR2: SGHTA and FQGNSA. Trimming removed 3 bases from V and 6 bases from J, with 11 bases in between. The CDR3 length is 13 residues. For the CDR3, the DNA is TGTGCCAGCAGCTTTGGGACAAAGGATGGCTACACCTTC. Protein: CASSFGTKDGYTF.

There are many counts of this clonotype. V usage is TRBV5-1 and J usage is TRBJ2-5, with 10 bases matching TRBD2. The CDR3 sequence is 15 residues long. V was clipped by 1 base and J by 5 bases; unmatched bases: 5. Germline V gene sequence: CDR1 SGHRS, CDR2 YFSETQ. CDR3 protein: CASSLLAGDRETQYF. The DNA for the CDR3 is TGCGCCAGCAGCTTGCTAGCGGGAGATAGGGAGACCCAGTACTTC.

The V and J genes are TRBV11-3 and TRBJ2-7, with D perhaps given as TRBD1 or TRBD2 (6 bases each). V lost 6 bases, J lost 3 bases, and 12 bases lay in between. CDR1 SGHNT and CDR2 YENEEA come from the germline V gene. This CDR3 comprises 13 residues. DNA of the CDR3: TGTGCCAGCAGTAGGGGGGAGGACTACGAGCAGTACTTC. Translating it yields CASSRGEDYEQYF.

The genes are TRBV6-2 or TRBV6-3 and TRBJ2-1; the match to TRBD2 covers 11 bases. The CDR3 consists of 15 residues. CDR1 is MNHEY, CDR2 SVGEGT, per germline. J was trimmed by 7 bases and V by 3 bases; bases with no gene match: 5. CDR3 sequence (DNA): TGTGCCAGCAGTTATAGCGGGAGGGCCAGGAATGAGCAGTTCTTC. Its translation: CASSYSGRARNEQFF.

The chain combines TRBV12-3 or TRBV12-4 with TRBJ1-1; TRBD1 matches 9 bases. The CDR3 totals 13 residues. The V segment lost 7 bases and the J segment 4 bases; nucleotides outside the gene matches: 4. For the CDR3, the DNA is TGTGCCAGCATCAGGACAGGGGCCACTGAAGCTTTCTTT. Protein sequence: CASIRTGATEAFF.